Within the sample, the clone carrying this TCR beta chain is medium-sized. No antigen is known for it. This sample was included in a study of OX40 agonist ivuxolimab in advanced cancers. Method: immunoSEQ multiplex PCR; TCRdb's copy keeps in-frame clones and lacks some. The top ten clones hold 4.9% of a sample with about 46,000 clones, 75% to 95% of them seen once. The V gene end was trimmed by 2 bases and the J gene end by 4 bases; junction bases not matched to a gene: 0. The CDR3 is 13 residues long. CDR1 SGHTA and CDR2 FQGTGA come from the germline V gene. Study results and caveats: Patients who responded partially at 0.1-3.0 mg/kg showed clonal expansion ranking among the lowest.

The sequence derives from an adult with an advanced solid tumor such as melanoma, head and neck, liver or kidney cancer. The J gene is TRBJ1-1, the V gene TRBV7-3, with TRBD1 matching 8 bases. This material consisted of CD4+ or CD8+ T cells sorted from blood, taken in a trial of the OX40 agonist ivuxolimab. CDR3 sequence (DNA): TGTGCCAGCAGCTTAGACAGGGGCACTGAAGCTTTCTTT. Amino acids: CASSLDRGTEAFF.